The TCR beta chain described here comes from a study of regulatory T cells in long-lasting Graves disease. Study-wide findings and caveats: Relative to newly diagnosed Graves' patients, persistent ones had lower TCR diversity.

In germline, CDR1 is MDHEN, CDR2 SYDVKM. The CDR3 covers 14 residues. As regards this clonotype: Its antigen remains unidentified. Just one base apart from a much larger clone, this may be a read error.

Arm-PCR of CDR3 regions and iRepertoire HTBI primers were the basis on which TCR beta libraries were built. TCRdb used MiXCR to reprocess the multiplex PCR reads, holding one entry per CDR3 protein. The data hold roughly 450,000 distinct CDR3 sequences, with about 20% observed a single time. Sample time point: persistent/refractory GD, antithyroid drugs over 5 years with positive TRAb. Generation of the TCR library employed RNA extracted from PBMCs. This sample comprised peripheral blood mononuclear cells (PBMCs), obtained when the disease was refractory, from a patient treated with antithyroid drugs. The V gene is TRBV28, the J gene TRBJ1-1; 7 bases are a match to TRBD1. This clonotype was sampled from a female donor with Graves disease. CDR3 in DNA: TGTGCCAGCAGTTCGACAGGGCGCGAAACTGAAGCTTCCTTT. Translation: CASSSTGRETEASF.